This T cell receptor beta chain was recorded in a study of blood T cell repertoires in COVID-19. Turning to the study itself: COVID-19 samples, acute and convalescent, were from the United States, Italy and Spain.

Trimming removed 1 base from V and 3 bases from J; junction bases left unmatched: 4. The V gene's germline CDR1 is LNHDA and CDR2 SQIVND (reference sequence). The CDR3 is 16 residues long. Symptom resolution, clearance, or two negative PCRs marked the recovered donors of Cohort 3. Original processing notes: From reference gene primer amplification, estimates of nucleated cell counts were derived. Clones were sequenced by immunoSEQ multiplex PCR, and TCRdb holds only the in-frame ones, with some missing. That table furnishes V, J and clone size, whereas the DNA furnished D and trimming. The sample lists around 330,000 clones; around 90% were seen once.

This TCR was sampled from a man in his 60s who had recovered from COVID-19. Sequenced: PBMCs or T cells enriched from blood (not recorded which). V is TRBV19 and J is TRBJ2-3; 10 bases fit TRBD2. CDR3 sequence (DNA): TGTGCCAGTAGTATAGGGGTAGCGGGAGGAACAGATACGCAGTATTTT. Protein product: CASSIGVAGGTDTQYF. Variable domain in full (rest from reference TRBV19 and TRBJ2-3): DGGITQSPKYLFRKEGQNVTLSCEQNLNHDAMYWYRQDPGQGLRLIYYSQIVNDFQKGDIAEGYSVSREKKESFPLTVTSAQKNPTAFYLCASSIGVAGGTDTQYFGPGTRLTVL.